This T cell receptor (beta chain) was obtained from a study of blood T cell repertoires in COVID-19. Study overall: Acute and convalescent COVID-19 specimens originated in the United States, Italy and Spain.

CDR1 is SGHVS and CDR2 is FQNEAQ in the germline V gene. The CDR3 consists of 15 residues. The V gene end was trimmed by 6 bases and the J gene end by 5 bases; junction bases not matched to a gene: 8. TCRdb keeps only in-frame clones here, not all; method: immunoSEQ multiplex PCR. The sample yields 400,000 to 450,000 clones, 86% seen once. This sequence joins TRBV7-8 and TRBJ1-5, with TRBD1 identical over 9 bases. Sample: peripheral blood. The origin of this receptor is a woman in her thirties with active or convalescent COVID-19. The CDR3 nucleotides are TGTGCCAGCAGTAGGGACAGGGTATTTTATCAGCCCCAGCATTTT. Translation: CASSRDRVFYQPQHF.